This note documents a single T cell receptor (beta chain) sequence. Per germline, CDR1 KGHSY and CDR2 FQNENV. V lost 4 bases to trimming and J lost 6 bases, with 18 bases between them. This CDR3 is 15 amino acids long. The data stem from a study of T cell changes during pregnancy in multiple sclerosis. Assay: immunoSEQ multiplex PCR; the TCRdb copy retains only in-frame clones and omits some. There are 55,000 to 70,000 clones in the sample; 70% to 90% occur only once, and around 1.7% lies in the top ten. The specimen comprised peripheral blood, sampled after pregnancy. The sequence was collected from a female donor with multiple sclerosis, enrolled in a pregnancy study. V usage is TRBV16 and J usage is TRBJ1-1; D is possibly TRBD1 (6 bases). Here the CDR3 reads CASSRRQANGAEAFF. In DNA form, the CDR3 reads TGTGCCAGCAGCCGGCGACAGGCAAATGGGGCTGAAGCTTTCTTT.